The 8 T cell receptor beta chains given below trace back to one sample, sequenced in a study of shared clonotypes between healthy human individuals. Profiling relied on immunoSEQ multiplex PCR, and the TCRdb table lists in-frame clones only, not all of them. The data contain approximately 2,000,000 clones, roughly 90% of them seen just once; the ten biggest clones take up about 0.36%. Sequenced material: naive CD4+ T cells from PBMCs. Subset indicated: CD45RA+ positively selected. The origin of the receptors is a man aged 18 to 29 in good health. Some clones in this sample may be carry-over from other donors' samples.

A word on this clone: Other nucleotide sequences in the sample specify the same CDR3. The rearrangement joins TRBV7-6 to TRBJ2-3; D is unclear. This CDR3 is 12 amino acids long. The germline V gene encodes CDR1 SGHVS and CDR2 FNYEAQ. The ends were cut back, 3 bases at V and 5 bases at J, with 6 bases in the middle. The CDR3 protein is CASSFSRDTQYF. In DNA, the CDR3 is TGTGCCAGCAGCTTCTCACGAGATACGCAGTATTTT.

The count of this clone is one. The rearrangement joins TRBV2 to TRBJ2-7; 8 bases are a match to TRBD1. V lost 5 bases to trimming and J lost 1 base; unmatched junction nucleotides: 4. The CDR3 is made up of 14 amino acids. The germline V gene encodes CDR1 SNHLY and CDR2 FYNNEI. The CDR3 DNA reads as TGTGCCAGCAGTCGACAGGGGCAGTCCTACGAGCAGTACTTC. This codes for CASSRQGQSYEQYF.

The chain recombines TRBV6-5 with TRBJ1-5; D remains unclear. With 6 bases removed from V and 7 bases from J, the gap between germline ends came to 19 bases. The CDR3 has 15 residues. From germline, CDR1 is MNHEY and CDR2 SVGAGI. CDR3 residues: CASRPRGGRMQPQHF. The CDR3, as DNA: TGTGCCAGCAGACCCCGGGGAGGTAGGATGCAGCCCCAGCATTTT.

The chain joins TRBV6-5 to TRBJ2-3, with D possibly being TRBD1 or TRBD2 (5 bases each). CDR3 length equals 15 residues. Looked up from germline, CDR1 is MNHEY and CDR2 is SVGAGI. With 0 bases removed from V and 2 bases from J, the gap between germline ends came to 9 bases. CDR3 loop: CASSYSLGTTDTQYF. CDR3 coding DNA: TGTGCCAGCAGTTACTCGCTGGGGACCACAGATACGCAGTATTTT.

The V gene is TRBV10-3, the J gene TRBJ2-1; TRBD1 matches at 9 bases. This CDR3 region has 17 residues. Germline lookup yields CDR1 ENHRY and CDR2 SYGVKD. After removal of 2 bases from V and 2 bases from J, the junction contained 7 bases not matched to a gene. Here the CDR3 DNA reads TGTGCCATCAGTGAGCAGGGACAGGGTAGTCCCTACAATGAGCAGTTCTTC. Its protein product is CAISEQGQGSPYNEQFF.

DNA for the CDR3: TGTGCCAGCACCCCTTTTAGCGGGGAGCTGTTTTTT. This sequence encodes CASTPFSGELFF. V is TRBV9 and J is TRBJ2-2; D is ambiguous. The length of the CDR3 is 12 residues. The V end lost 6 bases, the J end lost 7 bases, and 10 bases lay between the germline ends. Germline CDR1 reads SGDLS; CDR2 reads YYNGEE.

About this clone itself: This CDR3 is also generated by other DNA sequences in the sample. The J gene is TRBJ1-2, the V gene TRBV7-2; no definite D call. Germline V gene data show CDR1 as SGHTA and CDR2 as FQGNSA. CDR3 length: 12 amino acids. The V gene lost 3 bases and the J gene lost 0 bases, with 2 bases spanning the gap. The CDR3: CASSFPNYGYTF. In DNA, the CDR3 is TGTGCCAGCAGCTTCCCTAACTATGGCTACACCTTC.

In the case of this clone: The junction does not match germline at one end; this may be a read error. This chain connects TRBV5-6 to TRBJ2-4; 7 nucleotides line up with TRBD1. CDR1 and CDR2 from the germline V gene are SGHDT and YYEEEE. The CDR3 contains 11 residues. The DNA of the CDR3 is TGTGCCAGCAGCTTATGGGACAGTTGGAACTTC. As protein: CASSLWDSWNF.